The 26 T cell receptor beta chains in this list originate from one sample, sequenced in a study of cytomegalovirus exposure and HLA in healthy donors. Primers included in the PCR were 60 Vbeta and 13 Jbeta primers. TCRdb's copy holds only in-frame clones and misses some; the assay was immunoSEQ multiplex PCR. The table shows more than 200,000 clones, with approximately 87% occurring only once. The sequenced sample was PBMCs. These receptors were collected from a human donor in good health.

The V call is TRBV6-5, the J call TRBJ1-1, with D tentatively TRBD1 (6 bases). Germline CDR1 reads MNHEY; CDR2 reads SVGAGI. CDR3 length: 14 amino acids. With 5 bases removed from V and 0 bases from J, the gap between germline ends came to 10 bases. CDR3 residues: CASSLDRMNTEAFF. The CDR3 bases are TGTGCCAGCAGTCTGGACAGAATGAACACTGAAGCTTTCTTT.

The chain carries TRBV2 and TRBJ2-5; 9 bases fit TRBD1. CDR3 length: 15 amino acids. Germline assignment: CDR1 SNHLY and CDR2 FYNNEI. The trim removed 2 bases at V and 5 bases at J, leaving 6 bases unmatched. The CDR3 sequence is CASSELGQGGETQYF. For the CDR3, the DNA is TGTGCCAGCAGTGAACTGGGACAGGGAGGGGAGACCCAGTACTTC.

This chain connects TRBV19 to TRBJ2-7; 9 positions agree with TRBD1. After removal of 3 bases from V and 5 bases from J, the junction contained 8 bases not matched to a gene. The CDR3 loop spans 15 amino acids. Germline CDR1 LNHDA, CDR2 SQIVND (reference sequence). CDR3 amino acids: CASSIDRGRRDEQYF. CDR3 bases: TGTGCCAGTAGTATCGACAGGGGGAGACGCGACGAGCAGTACTTC.

V usage is TRBV7-3 and J usage is TRBJ2-3; TRBD2 aligns across 9 bases. Germline V CDR1 and CDR2: SGHTA, FQGTGA. The J segment lost 0 bases and the V segment lost 2 bases, leaving 3 bases of the junction unmatched. This CDR3 comprises 16 residues. The CDR3 DNA follows: TGTGCCAGCAGCTTATATAGCGGGAGTAGCACAGATACGCAGTATTTT. Translation: CASSLYSGSSTDTQYF.

The CDR3 protein is CSVVRLRGDEKLFF. The CDR3 DNA follows: TGCAGCGTTGTCCGTCTCAGGGGTGATGAAAAACTGTTTTTT. The rearrangement links TRBV29-1 to TRBJ1-4; perhaps TRBD1 as D (6 bases). The V end was cut by 4 bases, the J end by 6 bases, with 15 bases between. Germline lookup yields CDR1 SQVTM and CDR2 ANQGSEA. The CDR3 runs to 14 residues.

V and J are TRBV5-1 and TRBJ2-2, with D perhaps matching TRBD2 (6 bases). V lost 0 bases and J lost 5, with 8 bases in between. Germline V lookup: CDR1 SGHRS, CDR2 YFSETQ. The CDR3 extends over 14 amino acids. This chain's CDR3 is CASSLGAGTGELFF. CDR3 nucleotides: TGCGCCAGCAGCTTGGGGGCGGGAACCGGGGAGCTGTTTTTT.

This chain links TRBV2 with TRBJ2-7, with 7 positions matching TRBD2. Germline values: CDR1 SNHLY, CDR2 FYNNEI. The ends lost 2 bases at V and 7 bases at J; junction bases unmatched: 2. CDR3 length: 12 residues. DNA for the CDR3: TGTGCCAGCAGTGAAAGGGAGGGAGAGCAGTACTTC. Translating gives CASSEREGEQYF.

V is TRBV9 and J is TRBJ2-2; 12 bases align to TRBD2. CDR3 size: 16 residues. J was trimmed by 6 bases and V by 0 bases; bases with no gene match: 3. CDR1 is SGDLS, CDR2 YYNGEE, per germline. Here the CDR3 DNA reads TGTGCCAGCAGCGTAGGACTAGCGGGAGCGGCCGGGGAGCTGTTTTTT. Translating gives CASSVGLAGAAGELFF.

This rearrangement joins TRBV7-6 to TRBJ2-2, with 7 bases aligning to TRBD2. The CDR3 loop spans 16 amino acids. From germline, CDR1 is SGHVS and CDR2 FNYEAQ. J was trimmed by 4 bases and V by 5 bases; bases with no gene match: 10. The CDR3 reads CASSQEGRVGTGELFF. For the CDR3, the DNA is TGTGCCAGCAGCCAGGAAGGGAGGGTCGGCACCGGGGAGCTGTTTTTT.

This clone showed up just a few times. The genes are TRBV29-1 and TRBJ2-5, with D tentatively TRBD1 (5 bases). Deletions cut 5 bases from V and 5 bases from J, with 21 bases between. In germline, CDR1 is SQVTM, CDR2 ANQGSEA. The CDR3 runs to 15 residues. The CDR3 DNA reads as TGCAGCGTTTCCGGAGTTGGTAGGGGAAGGGAGACCCAGTACTTC. This codes for CSVSGVGRGRETQYF.

The chain joins TRBV7-3 to TRBJ2-3, with D maybe TRBD2 (6 bases). This CDR3 has 16 residues. Trimming took off 1 base at V and 1 base at J, with 12 bases between the two ends. Germline V gene sequence: CDR1 SGHTA, CDR2 FQGTGA. CDR3: CASSLILSGGTDTQYF. CDR3 coding DNA: TGTGCCAGCAGCTTAATCCTTAGCGGAGGCACAGATACGCAGTATTTT.

In nucleotides, the CDR3 is TGTGCCAGCACCCAACAGGGGTCTGAGTATGGCTACACCTTC. Its protein product is CASTQQGSEYGYTF. The rearrangement joins TRBV5-5 to TRBJ1-2; 7 nucleotides match TRBD1. Germline V CDR1 and CDR2: SGHKS, YYEKEE (reference sequence). The V gene end was trimmed by 6 bases and the J gene end by 5 bases; junction bases not matched to a gene: 10. The CDR3 runs to 14 residues.

This clone has just one count. This chain uses TRBV28 with TRBJ2-1; 13 bases are shared with TRBD2. Germline CDR1 and CDR2: MDHEN and SYDVKM. The CDR3 contains 15 residues. V shed 5 bases, J shed 6 bases, and the junction held 4 bases outside the gene matches. This chain's CDR3 is CASSLTSGRPNEQFF. DNA for the CDR3: TGTGCCAGCAGTCTGACTAGCGGGAGGCCCAATGAGCAGTTCTTC.

This clone was seen just once. The chain is built from TRBV15 and TRBJ2-4, with D perhaps matching TRBD2 (6 bases). Trimming took off 4 bases at V and 1 base at J, with 14 bases between the two ends. The germline V gene has CDR1 LNHNV and CDR2 YYDKDF (reference sequence). The CDR3 is 16 residues long. The CDR3 sequence: CATSIGSELAKNIQYF. CDR3 in DNA: TGTGCCACCAGCATCGGGAGTGAGTTGGCCAAAAACATTCAGTACTTC.

The chain has TRBV19 and TRBJ2-2; TRBD1 is a possible D gene (5 bases). The V end was cut by 5 bases, the J end by 4 bases, with 14 bases between. CDR1 is LNHDA, CDR2 SQIVND, per germline (reference sequence). This CDR3 has 15 amino acids. CDR3 protein: CASSVWVRGTGELFF. CDR3 DNA: TGTGCCAGTAGTGTGTGGGTTAGGGGCACCGGGGAGCTGTTTTTT.

This clone was detected only once. The chain joins TRBV30 to TRBJ1-3, with D perhaps TRBD1 (5 bases). Trimming stripped 0 bases from V and 0 bases from J, with 12 bases between. Per germline, CDR1 GTSNPN and CDR2 SVGIG (reference sequence). This CDR3 is 16 amino acids long. The CDR3 reads CAWSVLSGYSGNTIYF. The CDR3 bases are TGTGCCTGGAGTGTATTGTCAGGGTACTCTGGAAACACCATATATTTT.

This clone was found once. The chain recombines TRBV18 with TRBJ2-1, with 9 bases that match TRBD2. Germline CDR1 reads KGHSH; CDR2 reads LQKENI. CDR3 length: 17 amino acids. With 5 bases clipped from V and 6 bases from J, the junction kept 14 bases outside the gene matches. CDR3 coding DNA: TGTGCCAGCTCATCTACTTCTAGCGGGACCACCCTCAATGAGCAGTTCTTC. Its protein product is CASSSTSSGTTLNEQFF.

V and J are TRBV19 and TRBJ2-1; D perhaps matches TRBD2 (6 bases). Germline V CDR1 and CDR2: LNHDA, SQIVND (reference sequence). Trimming stripped 3 bases from V and 9 bases from J, with 18 bases between. CDR3 length equals 15 residues. CDR3 sequence (DNA): TGTGCCAGTAGTATCGGGGGTGCCCCAGACAGTGAGCAGTTCTTC. Protein: CASSIGGAPDSEQFF.

V usage is TRBV18 and J usage is TRBJ2-5; 11 nucleotides align to TRBD2. The CDR3 extends over 17 amino acids. Germline assignment: CDR1 KGHSH and CDR2 LQKENI. Unmatched junction bases numbered 8, after V lost 1 base and J lost 4 bases. Here the CDR3 reads CASSPRELAGAGETQYF. The CDR3 DNA follows: TGTGCCAGCTCACCACGAGAACTAGCGGGAGCTGGAGAGACCCAGTACTTC. The full variable domain, its missing parts supplied by reference TRBV18 and TRBJ2-5, is NAGVMQNPRHLVRRRGQEARLRCSPMKGHSHVYWYRQLPEEGLKFMVYLQKENIIDESGMPKERFSAEFPKEGPSILRIQQVVRGDSAAYFCASSPRELAGAGETQYFGPGTRLLVL.

About this clone: The junction shows a germline mismatch at one end, possibly a read error. The CDR3 DNA reads as TGCGCCAGCAGCACCGGGACTAGCGGAAACTCCCACGAGCAGTACTTC. It encodes CASSTGTSGNSHEQYF. The chain is built from TRBV5-1 and TRBJ2-7; 11 nucleotides align to TRBD2. The germline gives CDR1 SGHRS, CDR2 YFSETQ. The CDR3 runs to 16 residues.

The rearrangement uses TRBV9 and TRBJ1-1, with D possibly being TRBD1 (5 bases). Germline values: CDR1 SGDLS, CDR2 YYNGEE. V lost 3 bases, J lost 0 bases, and 18 bases lay in between. This CDR3 has 17 residues. The CDR3 loop reads CASSEAGEVIMNTEAFF. CDR3 coding DNA: TGTGCCAGCAGCGAGGCGGGGGAGGTCATCATGAACACTGAAGCTTTCTTT.

In its sample, this clone was seen a few times. The gene calls are TRBV10-1 and TRBJ2-3; D may be TRBD2 (5 bases). Germline CDR1 is WNHNN and CDR2 is SYGVQD (reference sequence). The CDR3 runs to 13 residues. V was pared by 2 bases and J by 12 bases, with 15 bases between. The CDR3, as DNA: TGCGCCAGCAGTGAGGCCAAGGCGAGGGCCCAGTATTTT. Its translation: CASSEAKARAQYF.

V and J are TRBV5-8 and TRBJ2-5; tentative D call: TRBD2 (6 bases). The V gene lost 0 bases and the J gene lost 4 bases, with 10 bases spanning the gap. Germline CDR1 is SGHTS and CDR2 is YDEGEE. CDR3 length equals 14 residues. In DNA form, the CDR3 reads TGTGCCAGCAGCTTGGCTTGGGGAGGAGAGACCCAGTACTTC. It specifies CASSLAWGGETQYF.

This chain joins TRBV6-4 and TRBJ2-1, with 8 bases that match TRBD2. This CDR3 has 16 residues. After removal of 5 bases from V and 5 bases from J, the junction contained 11 bases not matched to a gene. Germline values: CDR1 MRHNA, CDR2 SNTAGT. The CDR3 DNA is TGTGCCAGCAGTTTCCGGGGGACTAGTCGGCACAATGAGCAGTTCTTC. As protein: CASSFRGTSRHNEQFF.

V usage is TRBV28 and J usage is TRBJ2-2; 8 nucleotides line up with TRBD1. Per germline, CDR1 MDHEN and CDR2 SYDVKM. After removal of 5 bases from V and 7 bases from J, the junction contained 9 bases not matched to a gene. The CDR3 runs 15 residues. CDR3 protein: CASSPPGQEIGELFF. The CDR3 DNA reads as TGTGCCAGCAGTCCACCGGGACAGGAAATCGGGGAGCTGTTTTTT.

The chain links TRBV5-4 to TRBJ2-5; the match to TRBD1 covers 8 bases. CDR1 SGHNT and CDR2 YYREEE come from the germline V gene (reference sequence). With 4 bases clipped from V and 5 bases from J, the junction kept 7 bases outside the gene matches. There are 14 residues in the CDR3. The DNA of the CDR3 is TGTGCCAGCAGCCCCGAGGACAGGGCTGAGACCCAGTACTTC. Amino acid sequence: CASSPEDRAETQYF. The full variable domain, completed using reference TRBV5-4 and TRBJ2-5, is ETGVTQSPTHLIKTRGQQVTLRCSSQSGHNTVSWYQQALGQGPQFIFQYYREEENGRGNFPPRFSGLQFPNYSSELNVNALELDDSALYLCASSPEDRAETQYFGPGTRLLVL.